These 20 T cell receptor beta chains share one sample of origin, sequenced in a study of T cells in tuberculosis. Sequencing was performed with immunoSEQ multiplex PCR; in TCRdb, only in-frame clones are kept and a portion is missing. The data contain roughly 30,000 clones, roughly 82% of them seen just once; the ten biggest clones take up about 5%. Described time point: new active TB diagnosis, blood taken before or within 7 days of starting treatment. The material was PBMCs, obtained at tuberculosis diagnosis. Every receptor here comes from an adult with tuberculosis.

V gene TRBV6-4 combines with J gene TRBJ2-1, with 8 bases lining up with TRBD1. V shed 2 bases, J shed 7 bases, and the junction held 4 bases outside the gene matches. Germline V gene sequence: CDR1 MRHNA, CDR2 SNTAGT. This CDR3 is 14 amino acids long. The CDR3: CASSDGRGLNEQFF. CDR3 bases: TGTGCCAGCAGTGACGGCAGGGGGCTGAATGAGCAGTTCTTC.

The V and J genes are TRBV5-1 and TRBJ2-3; 12 bases fit TRBD2. The trim removed 0 bases at V and 6 bases at J, leaving 5 bases unmatched. The CDR3 extends over 16 amino acids. The germline CDR1 and CDR2 sequences are SGHRS and YFSETQ. DNA of the CDR3: TGCGCCAGCAGCTTGGATGGACTAGCGGGACCGGATACGCAGTATTTT. Translation gives CASSLDGLAGPDTQYF.

V and J are TRBV4-1 and TRBJ2-5; 11 nucleotides agree with TRBD2. This CDR3 contains 15 residues. The trim removed 3 bases at V and 1 base at J, leaving 1 base unmatched. The V gene's germline CDR1 is MGHRA and CDR2 YSYEKL. Written as DNA, the CDR3 is TGCGCCAGCAGCCATCTAGCGGGGGGCCAAGAGACCCAGTACTTC. Encoded protein: CASSHLAGGQETQYF.

This rearrangement joins TRBV6-5 to TRBJ1-5; the D is unclear. This CDR3 spans 14 amino acids. Germline V gene sequence: CDR1 MNHEY, CDR2 SVGAGI. V dropped 4 bases and J dropped 4 bases, with 11 bases sitting between them. The CDR3 here is CASSSPQANQPQHF. As DNA, the CDR3 is TGTGCCAGCAGTTCCCCTCAAGCGAATCAGCCCCAGCATTTT.

The V and J genes are TRBV19 and TRBJ2-2, with D possibly being TRBD1 (5 bases). CDR3 size: 16 residues. Trimming stripped 4 bases from V and 2 bases from J, with 14 bases between. Germline V gene lookup returns CDR1 LNHDA and CDR2 SQIVND (reference sequence). CDR3 bases: TGTGCCAGTAGTAGGTTCGGAACAGGAAACACCGGGGAGCTGTTTTTT. It codes for CASSRFGTGNTGELFF.

The chain joins TRBV11-2 to TRBJ1-2; possible D gene TRBD1, 5 bases. The V gene lost 5 bases and the J gene lost 0 bases, with 13 bases spanning the gap. Germline V lookup: CDR1 SGHAT, CDR2 FQNNGV. This CDR3 is 15 amino acids long. CDR3 coding DNA: TGTGCCAGCAGCCGGCTCTCGGGGGCTAACTATGGCTACACCTTC. As protein: CASSRLSGANYGYTF.

V is TRBV6-1 and J is TRBJ2-5; 7 bases map to TRBD1. Per the germline V gene, CDR1 is MNHNS and CDR2 is SASEGT. The V and J ends lost 6 bases and 2 bases, in that order; junction bases with no gene match: 6. This CDR3 region has 14 residues. CDR3 protein: CASRFEQGQETQYF. The CDR3 DNA sequence: TGTGCCAGCAGATTCGAACAGGGGCAAGAGACCCAGTACTTC.

V usage is TRBV6-7 and J usage is TRBJ1-6; D ambiguous. TRBV6-7 counts as an open reading frame of uncertain function. V shed 2 bases and J shed 0 bases, with 8 bases lying between them. This CDR3 spans 16 amino acids. CDR3 loop: CASSYDPSSYNSPLHF. The CDR3 DNA follows: TGTGCCAGCAGTTACGATCCGAGCTCCTATAATTCACCCCTCCACTTT.

The chain carries TRBV6-1 and TRBJ2-7; possible D gene TRBD1, 5 bases. CDR1 MNHNS and CDR2 SASEGT come from the germline V gene. CDR3 length: 13 residues. V was clipped by 5 bases and J by 4 bases, with 12 bases between them. The CDR3 DNA is TGTGCCAGCAGTCCTCGTGGGGCGTACGAGCAGTACTTC. Its protein is CASSPRGAYEQYF.

The V and J genes are TRBV19 and TRBJ1-3; TRBD1 might be the D (6 bases). V lost 7 bases and J 0 bases, leaving 16 bases between the germline ends. The CDR3 consists of 16 residues. Germline V CDR1 and CDR2: LNHDA, SQIVND (reference sequence). The CDR3: CASTLVGASSGNTIYF. DNA of the CDR3: TGTGCCAGTACCCTAGTGGGGGCCAGCTCTGGAAACACCATATATTTT.

V is TRBV6-5 and J is TRBJ1-2; D is possibly TRBD1 (6 bases). Germline V lookup: CDR1 MNHEY, CDR2 SVGAGI. V lost 5 bases, J lost 4 bases, and 14 bases lay in between. The CDR3 length is 14 residues. This CDR3 reads CASSRKQGGYGYTF. The CDR3 nucleotides are TGTGCCAGCAGTCGGAAACAGGGTGGCTATGGCTACACCTTC.

The chain is built from TRBV7-9 and TRBJ2-1, with D perhaps TRBD2 (5 bases). CDR1 and CDR2 (germline): SEHNR, FQNEAQ (reference sequence). This CDR3 contains 12 residues. Trimming took off 4 bases at V and 7 bases at J, with 8 bases between the two ends. The CDR3 loop reads CASSWRGNEQFF. As DNA, the CDR3 is TGTGCCAGCAGCTGGAGAGGGAATGAGCAGTTCTTC.

The chain has TRBV29-1 and TRBJ2-7, with 11 bases matching TRBD2. The ends lost 1 base at V and 2 bases at J; junction bases unmatched: 4. The CDR3 sequence is 15 residues long. Germline assignment: CDR1 SQVTM and CDR2 ANQGSEA. The CDR3 DNA reads TGCAGCGTTGAAGCTCTACTAGCGGGGGCCTACGAGCAGTACTTC. Residues: CSVEALLAGAYEQYF.

The count of this clone is one. V is TRBV9 and J is TRBJ2-1; 13 bases map to TRBD2. This CDR3 spans 16 amino acids. V was clipped by 2 bases and J by 4 bases; unmatched bases: 3. Germline V CDR1 and CDR2: SGDLS, YYNGEE. Here the CDR3 DNA reads TGTGCCAGCAGCGTGGCGGGACTAGCGGGATACAATGAGCAGTTCTTC. Translation gives CASSVAGLAGYNEQFF.

The J gene is TRBJ2-5, the V gene TRBV2, with TRBD2 identical over 16 bases. V shed 3 bases, J shed 5 bases, and the junction held 3 bases outside the gene matches. The germline CDR1 and CDR2 sequences are SNHLY and FYNNEI. This CDR3 region has 16 residues. CDR3 sequence: CASSEGLAGGQETQYF. CDR3 sequence (DNA): TGTGCCAGCAGTGAGGGACTAGCGGGAGGGCAGGAGACCCAGTACTTC.

This chain connects TRBV30 to TRBJ1-5; perhaps TRBD1 as D (5 bases). The CDR3 consists of 14 residues. Germline V gene sequence: CDR1 GTSNPN, CDR2 SVGIG (reference sequence). Trimming left V 4 bases short and J 0 bases short, with 10 bases between. The CDR3 region has the DNA TGTGCCTGGACTCAGGGAAATAGCAATCAGCCCCAGCATTTT. Protein: CAWTQGNSNQPQHF.

The V call is TRBV5-4, the J call TRBJ2-3; D gene ambiguous. The CDR3 is 13 amino acids. V was clipped by 4 bases and J by 2 bases, with 8 bases between them. Per germline, CDR1 SGHNT and CDR2 YYREEE (reference sequence). The CDR3 region has the DNA TGTGCCAGCAGCGGAGAGTACACAGATACGCAGTATTTT. Protein product: CASSGEYTDTQYF.

The gene calls are TRBV5-1 and TRBJ2-5; TRBD1 matches 10 bases. Trimming took 3 bases from V and 4 from J; bases not matched to a gene: 6. This CDR3 has 15 amino acids. CDR1 is SGHRS and CDR2 is YFSETQ in the germline V gene. CDR3 loop: CASSSGQGSVETQYF. The CDR3 bases are TGCGCCAGCAGCTCGGGACAGGGGTCGGTAGAGACCCAGTACTTC.

The chain links TRBV9 to TRBJ1-1; 7 nucleotides agree with TRBD1. The germline gives CDR1 SGDLS, CDR2 YYNGEE. With V trimmed by 3 bases and J by 3 bases, 8 bases remained unmatched. The CDR3 covers 15 residues. This chain's CDR3 is CASSELGTGDTEAFF. In DNA, the CDR3 is TGTGCCAGCAGCGAGCTGGGAACAGGGGACACTGAAGCTTTCTTT.

The chain carries TRBV30 and TRBJ2-1; the match to TRBD2 covers 12 bases. The CDR3 has 16 residues. Looked up from germline, CDR1 is GTSNPN and CDR2 is SVGIG (reference sequence). Unmatched junction bases numbered 12, after V lost 4 bases and J lost 8 bases. The CDR3 here is CAWTYGLAGWRDEQFF. The DNA for the CDR3 is TGTGCCTGGACCTACGGACTAGCGGGATGGAGGGATGAGCAGTTCTTC. Complete variable domain (other parts from reference TRBV30 and TRBJ2-1): SQTIHQWPATLVQPVGSPLSLECTVEGTSNPNLYWYRQAAGRGLQLLFYSVGIGQISSEVPQNLSASRPQDRQFILSSKKLLLSDSGFYLCAWTYGLAGWRDEQFFGPGTRLTVL.